This TCR beta chain was identified during a study of cytomegalovirus exposure and HLA in healthy donors. Points from the study as a whole: Earlier analysis found most TCR beta V segments productive about 90% or about 30% of the time. Likely technical artifact: a cluster of highly shared sequence variants. Rates of TCR association differed by HLA locus in a later analysis, with DRB1 highest and HLA-C lowest.

Looked up from germline, CDR1 is MGHRA and CDR2 is YSYEKL. V gave up 1 base and J gave up 10 bases; unmatched junction bases: 7. CDR3 length: 14 amino acids. This clone came up a few times. Its target is unknown. Both 60 Vbeta primers and 13 Jbeta primers went into the PCR. The method was immunoSEQ multiplex PCR; TCRdb's version includes in-frame clones alone and lacks a portion of them. The sample lists around 190,000 clones; 85% were seen once. The V and J genes are TRBV4-1 and TRBJ2-1; TRBD2 aligns across 7 bases. This TCR was sampled from a woman between 50 and 59 years old in good health and CMV-seronegative. Sequencing used PBMCs. The CDR3 loop reads CASSQGPLGGEQFF. The CDR3, as DNA: TGCGCCAGCAGCCAAGGGCCGCTGGGGGGGGAGCAGTTCTTC.